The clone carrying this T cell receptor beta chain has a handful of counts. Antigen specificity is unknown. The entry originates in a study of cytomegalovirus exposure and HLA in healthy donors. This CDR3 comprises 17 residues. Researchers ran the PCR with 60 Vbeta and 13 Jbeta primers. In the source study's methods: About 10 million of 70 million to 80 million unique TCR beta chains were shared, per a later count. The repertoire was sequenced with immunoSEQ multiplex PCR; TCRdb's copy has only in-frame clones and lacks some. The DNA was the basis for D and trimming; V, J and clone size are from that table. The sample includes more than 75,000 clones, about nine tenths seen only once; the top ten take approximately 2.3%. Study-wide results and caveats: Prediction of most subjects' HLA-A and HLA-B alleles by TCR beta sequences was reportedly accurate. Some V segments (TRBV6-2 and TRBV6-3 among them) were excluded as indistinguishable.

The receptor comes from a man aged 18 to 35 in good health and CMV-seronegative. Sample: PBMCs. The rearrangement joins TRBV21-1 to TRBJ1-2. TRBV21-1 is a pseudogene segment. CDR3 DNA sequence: TGTGCCAGCAGCAGGAGGGGAGGGACGGCGGTGTACCATGGCTACACCTTC. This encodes CASSRRGGTAVYHGYTF.